This T cell receptor (beta chain) was identified in a study of type 1 and type 2 diabetes patients. The overall study: Participants included type 1 and type 2 diabetes patients plus nondiabetic controls. T cells were magnetically sorted from PBMCs as CD4+ or CD8+ subsets. General study findings and limits: Unmatched age and gender across groups might bias interpretation.

Genomic DNA was the PCR template. A primer set of 30 forward and 13 reverse primers amplified the CDR3. TCRdb reprocessed the multiplex PCR reads with MiXCR, giving one entry per CDR3 protein. The table records 250,000 to 300,000 distinct CDR3 sequences, approximately 50% of them present only once. V lost 4 bases to trimming and J lost 2 bases; unmatched junction nucleotides: 4. CDR3 length: 15 amino acids. Per germline, CDR1 SEHNR and CDR2 FQNEAQ (reference sequence). Points on this clonotype: Its antigen is unknown.

Material: peripheral blood mononuclear cells (PBMCs). This clonotype originated in a man in his late teens or twenties with type 2 diabetes. The genes are TRBV7-9 and TRBJ1-4; 7 bases map to TRBD1. The CDR3 region has the DNA TGTGCCAGCAGCTACAGAGGGGGCACTAATGAAAAACTGTTTTTT. Its protein product is CASSYRGGTNEKLFF.